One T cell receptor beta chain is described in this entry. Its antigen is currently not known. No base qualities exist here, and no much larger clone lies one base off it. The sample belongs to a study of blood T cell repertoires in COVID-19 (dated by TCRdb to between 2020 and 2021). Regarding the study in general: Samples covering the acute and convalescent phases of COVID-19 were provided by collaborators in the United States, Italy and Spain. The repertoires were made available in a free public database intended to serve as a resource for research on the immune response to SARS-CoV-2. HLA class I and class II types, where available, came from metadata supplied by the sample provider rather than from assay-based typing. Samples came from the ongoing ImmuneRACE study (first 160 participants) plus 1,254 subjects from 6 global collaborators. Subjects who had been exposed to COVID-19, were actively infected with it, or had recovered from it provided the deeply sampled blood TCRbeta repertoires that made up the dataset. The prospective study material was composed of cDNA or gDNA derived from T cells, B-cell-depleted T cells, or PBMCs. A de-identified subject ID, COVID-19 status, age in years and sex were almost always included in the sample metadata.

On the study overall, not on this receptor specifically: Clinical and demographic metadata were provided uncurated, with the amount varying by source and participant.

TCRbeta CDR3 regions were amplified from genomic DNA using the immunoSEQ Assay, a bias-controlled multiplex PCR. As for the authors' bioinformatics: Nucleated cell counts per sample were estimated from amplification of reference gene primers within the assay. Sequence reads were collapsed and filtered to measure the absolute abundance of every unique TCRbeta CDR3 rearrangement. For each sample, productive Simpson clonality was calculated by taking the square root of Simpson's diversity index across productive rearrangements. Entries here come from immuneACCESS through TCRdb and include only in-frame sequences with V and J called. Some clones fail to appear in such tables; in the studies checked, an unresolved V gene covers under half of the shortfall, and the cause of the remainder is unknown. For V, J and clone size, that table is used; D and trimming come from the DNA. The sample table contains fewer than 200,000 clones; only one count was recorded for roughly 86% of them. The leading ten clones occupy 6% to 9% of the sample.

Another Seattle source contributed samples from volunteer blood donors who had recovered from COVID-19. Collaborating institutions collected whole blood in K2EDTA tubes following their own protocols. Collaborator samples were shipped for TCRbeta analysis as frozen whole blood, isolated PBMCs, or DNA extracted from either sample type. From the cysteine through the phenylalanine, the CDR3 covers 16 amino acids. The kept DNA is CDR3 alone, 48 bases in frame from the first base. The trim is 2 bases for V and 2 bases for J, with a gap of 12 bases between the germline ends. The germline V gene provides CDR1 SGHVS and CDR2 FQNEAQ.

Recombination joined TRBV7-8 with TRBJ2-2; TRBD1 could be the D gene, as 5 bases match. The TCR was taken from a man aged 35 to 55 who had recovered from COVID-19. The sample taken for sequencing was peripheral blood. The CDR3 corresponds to CASSLFQGANTGELFF. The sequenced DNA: TGTGCCAGCAGCTTATTCCAGGGCGCCAACACCGGGGAGCTGTTTTTT.